The clone carrying this T cell receptor (beta chain) came up a few times. Its specificity is unknown. The source of the sample is a study of beta chain features in type 1 diabetes. Findings of the study overall: Within each of all four CD4+ subsets, Type 1 diabetes patients had TCRB CDR3s that were moderately but significantly shorter.

All of the sorted populations showed purity greater than 95%. The entirety of the isolated RNA underwent reverse transcription, so expressed TCRB transcripts were sequenced. The protocol was immunoSEQ multiplex PCR, while the TCRdb copy is restricted to in-frame clones and leaves out a portion. This sample yields hundreds of thousands of clones, of which over 11% are seen a single time; approximately 0.039% belongs to the top ten. The CDR3 is made up of 12 amino acids. Trimming stripped 5 bases from V and 5 bases from J, with 10 bases between. Germline V CDR1 and CDR2: KGHSH, LQKENI. The chain joins TRBV18 to TRBJ2-7; TRBD1 might be the D (6 bases). Sequenced: naive CD4+ T cells from blood. The TCR originated in a man younger than 35 with type 1 diabetes. The CDR3 loop is CASSLNRDEQYF. The CDR3 nucleotides read TGTGCCAGCTCATTAAACAGGGACGAGCAGTACTTC.